This passage covers 20 T cell receptor beta chains from one sample sequenced in a study of blood T cell repertoires in COVID-19 (dated by TCRdb to the early 2020s). The library was prepared using the immunoSEQ multiplex PCR assay. TCRdb took over this immuneACCESS table, retaining in-frame rearrangements with V and J assigned. Such tables are incomplete; in checked studies, under half of the missing clones stem from an unresolved V gene, and the remainder is unexplained. The sample table records 130,000 to 150,000 clones; approximately 88% of these occur just once. The top ten constitute about 5.5% of the sample. The sequencing sample was made of PBMCs or T cells enriched from blood (not recorded which). These receptors all stem from a man in his forties with acute COVID-19.

This clone was detected once. The V and J genes are TRBV7-9 and TRBJ1-2, with 7 bases lining up with TRBD1. The CDR3 sequence is 15 residues long. J was trimmed by 4 bases and V by 5 bases; bases with no gene match: 10. Germline-derived CDR1 and CDR2 are SEHNR and FQNEAQ (reference sequence). The CDR3 bases are TGTGCCAGCAGCCGCCCGGGACAGCAAACCTATGGCTACACCTTC. It translates to CASSRPGQQTYGYTF.

The V call is TRBV5-4, the J call TRBJ2-7; TRBD2 aligns across 7 bases. The CDR3 is 14 residues long. Trimming cost V 4 bases and J 1 base; bases outside gene matches: 5. In germline, CDR1 is SGHNT, CDR2 YYREEE (reference sequence). CDR3 in amino acids: CASSTAGQSYEQYF. CDR3 DNA: TGTGCCAGCAGCACAGCGGGGCAATCCTACGAGCAGTACTTC.

The chain joins TRBV12-3 or TRBV12-4 to TRBJ1-2; the D is unclear. V lost 1 base and J 2 bases, leaving 5 bases between the germline ends. The CDR3 consists of 13 residues. This CDR3 reads CASSLERNYGYTF. For the CDR3, the DNA is TGTGCCAGCAGTTTAGAGCGAAACTATGGCTACACCTTC.

The chain employs TRBV19 and TRBJ1-5, with 9 nucleotides matching TRBD1. The germline V gene encodes CDR1 LNHDA and CDR2 SQIVND (reference sequence). The CDR3 loop spans 14 amino acids. The J segment lost 7 bases and the V segment lost 5 bases, leaving 6 bases of the junction unmatched. Here the CDR3 DNA reads TGTGCCAGTAGTTACGGACAGGGGCGACAGCCCCAGCATTTT. Its translation is CASSYGQGRQPQHF.

This chain connects TRBV19 to TRBJ1-5, with TRBD1 as a possible D gene (6 bases). Trimming took off 7 bases at V and 5 bases at J, with 24 bases between the two ends. The CDR3 sequence is 17 residues long. The V gene's germline CDR1 is LNHDA and CDR2 SQIVND (reference sequence). The CDR3 DNA follows: TGTGCCAGTACCTCTGGAGGGGGGGGGACGTTTGATCAGCCCCAGCATTTT. This gives the protein CASTSGGGGTFDQPQHF.

The chain employs TRBV6-5 and TRBJ2-7; D ambiguous. The V end was cut by 4 bases, the J end by 0 bases, with 10 bases between. The CDR3 has 14 amino acids. CDR1 MNHEY and CDR2 SVGAGI come from the germline V gene. The CDR3 reads CASSLRFSSYEQYF. The CDR3 DNA reads TGTGCCAGCAGTTTGAGGTTCTCCTCCTACGAGCAGTACTTC.

The gene calls are TRBV24-1 and TRBJ1-5; tentative D call: TRBD1 (5 bases). This CDR3 is built from 14 residues. V was cut by 1 base and J by 3 bases, with 6 bases left in between. Germline V gene lookup returns CDR1 KGHDR and CDR2 SFDVKD. The chain's CDR3 is CATSDLQDNQPQHF. CDR3 DNA: TGTGCCACCAGTGATTTACAGGACAATCAGCCCCAGCATTTT.

V gene TRBV11-2 combines with J gene TRBJ2-2; weak D call: TRBD1 (5 bases). The CDR3 sequence is 16 residues long. The V and J ends lost 2 bases and 7 bases respectively, with 17 bases between them. CDR1 SGHAT and CDR2 FQNNGV come from the germline V gene. The CDR3: CASSLTTVPWYGELFF. Written as DNA, the CDR3 is TGTGCCAGCAGCTTAACGACAGTGCCCTGGTACGGGGAGCTGTTTTTT.

The CDR3 DNA sequence: TGTGCCATCAGTGACGGAACAGGGGGTTTTGAGACCCAGTACTTC. It yields the protein CAISDGTGGFETQYF. The rearrangement joins TRBV10-3 to TRBJ2-5, with TRBD1 matching 8 bases. V lost 3 bases and J lost 5; bases outside the gene matches: 8. Looked up from germline, CDR1 is ENHRY and CDR2 is SYGVKD. The length of the CDR3 is 15 residues.

The chain couples TRBV7-9 to TRBJ1-4; possibly TRBD1 for D (5 bases). The CDR3 loop spans 15 amino acids. Deletions cut 5 bases from V and 3 bases from J, with 13 bases between. Germline CDR1 reads SEHNR; CDR2 reads FQNEAQ (reference sequence). The CDR3 DNA is TGTGCCAGCAGCCCCAGGGCTACGGCTAATGAAAAACTGTTTTTT. It encodes CASSPRATANEKLFF. The complete variable domain, with remaining parts taken from reference TRBV7-9 and TRBJ1-4, reads DTGVSQNPRHKITKRGQNVTFRCDPISEHNRLYWYRQTLGQGPEFLTYFQNEAQLEKSRLLSDRFSAERPKGSFSTLEIQRTEQGDSAMYLCASSPRATANEKLFFGSGTQLSVL.

The rearrangement joins TRBV3-1 (or the pseudogene TRBV3-2) to TRBJ2-7; TRBD2 aligns across 12 bases. V was pared by 5 bases and J by 3 bases, with 11 bases of the junction left unmatched. The germline V gene encodes CDR1 LGHDT and CDR2 YNNKEL (reference sequence). This CDR3 has 17 residues. The CDR3 DNA reads TGTGCCAGCAGCGAAACTGGACTAGCGGGGACTGGCTACGAGCAGTACTTC. It translates to CASSETGLAGTGYEQYF.

J is TRBJ2-7 and V is TRBV27; tentatively, D is TRBD1 (7 bases). V lost 8 bases and J lost 3, with 20 bases in between. Looked up from germline, CDR1 is MNHEY and CDR2 is SMNVEV (reference sequence). The CDR3 consists of 15 residues. This chain's CDR3 is CASSMDRRGFYEQYF. Here the CDR3 DNA reads TGTGCCAGCTCGATGGACAGGAGGGGGTTCTACGAGCAGTACTTC.

The rearrangement joins TRBV19 to TRBJ2-1, with 11 bases fitting TRBD2. V shed 1 base and J 7 bases; nucleotides not matched to a gene: 0. The CDR3 runs 14 residues. Germline assignment: CDR1 LNHDA and CDR2 SQIVND (reference sequence). CDR3 in amino acids: CASSIASGGNEQFF. CDR3 bases: TGTGCCAGTAGTATAGCTAGCGGGGGGAATGAGCAGTTCTTC.

J is TRBJ1-1 and V is TRBV10-3; 9 positions agree with TRBD1. The CDR3 loop spans 13 amino acids. Germline V CDR1 and CDR2: ENHRY, SYGVKD. With V trimmed by 6 bases and J by 3 bases, 2 bases remained unmatched. CDR3 sequence: CAISRQGDTEAFF. The CDR3 DNA follows: TGTGCCATCAGCAGACAGGGGGACACTGAAGCTTTCTTT.

The gene calls are TRBV5-5 and TRBJ1-5, with D perhaps matching TRBD1 (5 bases). Trimming took off 4 bases at V and 0 bases at J, with 8 bases between the two ends. The CDR3 extends over 14 amino acids. Germline assignment: CDR1 SGHKS and CDR2 YYEKEE (reference sequence). The CDR3: CASSPGDSNQPQHF. The CDR3 nucleotides are TGTGCCAGCAGCCCGGGGGATAGCAATCAGCCCCAGCATTTT.

This chain joins TRBV5-8 and TRBJ1-4; D unresolved. Trimming took off 4 bases at V and 0 bases at J, with 10 bases between the two ends. CDR1 is SGHTS, CDR2 YDEGEE, per germline. The CDR3 sequence is 15 residues long. In nucleotides, the CDR3 is TGTGCCAGCAGCCTCGGAGTGGCAACTAATGAAAAACTGTTTTTT. It yields the protein CASSLGVATNEKLFF.

This clone was observed once. The rearrangement joins TRBV12-3 or TRBV12-4 to TRBJ2-1, with a possible D match to TRBD1 (5 bases). There are 12 residues in the CDR3. With 5 bases removed from V and 8 bases from J, the gap between germline ends came to 10 bases. CDR3: CASSLRVHEQFF. The CDR3 DNA follows: TGTGCCAGCAGTCTCAGGGTACATGAGCAGTTCTTC.

The chain links TRBV6-5 to TRBJ2-5; D is unresolved. V was trimmed by 3 bases and J by 9 bases, leaving 11 bases between them. The CDR3 loop spans 12 amino acids. Germline V CDR1 and CDR2: MNHEY, SVGAGI. CDR3 nucleotide sequence: TGTGCCAGCAGTTATGGTCGAGACTCCCAGTACTTC. Protein: CASSYGRDSQYF.

The rearrangement uses TRBV29-1 and TRBJ2-5; possibly TRBD1 for D (6 bases). V lost 5 bases to trimming and J lost 5 bases, with 9 bases between them. In germline, CDR1 is SQVTM, CDR2 ANQGSEA. CDR3 size: 11 residues. This CDR3 reads CSVRGSETQYF. The CDR3, as DNA: TGCAGCGTTAGGGGGTCGGAGACCCAGTACTTC.

V and J are TRBV7-9 and TRBJ2-2; 10 positions agree with TRBD1. V was pared by 3 bases and J by 3 bases, with 4 bases of the junction left unmatched. The CDR3 has 16 residues. Looked up from germline, CDR1 is SEHNR and CDR2 is FQNEAQ (reference sequence). Written as DNA, the CDR3 is TGTGCCAGCAGCTTCCCAGGACAGGGGGACACCGGGGAGCTGTTTTTT. Translated: CASSFPGQGDTGELFF.